This passage covers 24 T cell receptor beta chains from one sample sequenced in a study of blood T cell repertoires in COVID-19. Generated by immunoSEQ multiplex PCR, the TCRdb table keeps only in-frame clones and is missing some. The table shows 150,000 to 200,000 clones, with roughly 81% occurring only once. Specimen: peripheral blood. The receptors shown here come from a woman in her forties with COVID-19, enrolled during active disease.

The chain carries TRBV12-3 or TRBV12-4 and TRBJ1-1; D remains unclear. The CDR3 is made up of 12 amino acids. V lost 6 bases, J lost 5 bases, and 10 bases lay in between. The CDR3 loop is CASSVGRTEAFF. DNA of the CDR3: TGTGCCAGCAGCGTTGGCCGAACTGAAGCTTTCTTT.

This sequence joins TRBV5-4 and TRBJ2-5; TRBD2 aligns across 12 bases. The CDR3 consists of 16 residues. Trimming removed 5 bases from V and 5 bases from J; junction bases left unmatched: 10. Germline CDR1 and CDR2: SGHNT and YYREEE (reference sequence). This chain's CDR3 is CASRSPGLAGLETQYF. CDR3 bases: TGTGCCAGCAGATCACCGGGACTAGCGGGCCTCGAGACCCAGTACTTC.

This chain joins TRBV6-2 or TRBV6-3 and TRBJ1-1; no clear D. Trimming pared 6 bases from V and 2 bases from J, leaving 13 bases between. The CDR3 is 14 amino acids. The germline gives CDR1 MNHEY, CDR2 SVGEGT. CDR3 region: CASSLWAGNTEAFF. In nucleotides, the CDR3 is TGTGCCAGCAGCCTCTGGGCAGGAAACACTGAAGCTTTCTTT.

This clone has only one observation. CDR3 DNA: TGTGCCAGTAGTATTCTGACAGGGGTTTACAATGAGCAGTTCTTC. Protein product: CASSILTGVYNEQFF. The chain recombines TRBV19 with TRBJ2-1; 8 bases map to TRBD1. Per the germline V gene, CDR1 is LNHDA and CDR2 is SQIVND (reference sequence). CDR3 length equals 15 residues. Trimming took 3 bases from V and 4 from J; bases not matched to a gene: 5.

The gene calls are TRBV12-3 or TRBV12-4 and TRBJ1-2; 7 positions agree with TRBD1. This CDR3 is built from 13 residues. The junction had 8 bases not matched to a gene; V was cut back by 5 bases and J by 8 bases. The CDR3 loop reads CASSGRGAEGYTF. CDR3 sequence (DNA): TGTGCCAGCAGTGGCAGGGGGGCGGAGGGCTACACCTTC.

The V call is TRBV19, the J call TRBJ2-3, with TRBD1 matching over 8 bases. The CDR3 covers 18 residues. Trimming took 6 bases from V and 6 from J; bases not matched to a gene: 20. Germline CDR1 LNHDA, CDR2 SQIVND (reference sequence). As DNA, the CDR3 is TGTGCCAGTAGCCTAAGGAGACAGGACAGGGTTTTTGGGGATACGCAGTATTTT. Encoded protein: CASSLRRQDRVFGDTQYF.

The CDR3 DNA reads as TGCAGTGCTCGTGGAGTCAATGAGCAGTTCTTC. It specifies CSARGVNEQFF. The chain is built from TRBV20-1 and TRBJ2-1; D is unresolved. V was clipped by 5 bases and J by 6 bases, with 8 bases between them. Germline CDR1 reads DFQATT; CDR2 reads SNEGSKA (reference sequence). The CDR3 spans 11 residues.

The rearrangement joins TRBV3-1 (or the pseudogene TRBV3-2) to TRBJ2-1; 8 bases are shared with TRBD2. The trim removed 0 bases at V and 0 bases at J, leaving 7 bases unmatched. The CDR3 loop spans 18 amino acids. Germline V gene lookup returns CDR1 LGHDT and CDR2 YNNKEL (reference sequence). Written as DNA, the CDR3 is TGTGCCAGCAGCCAAGATCGTACAGCGGGGGTCTCCTACAATGAGCAGTTCTTC. This encodes CASSQDRTAGVSYNEQFF.

This clone was detected ten times or more. The V call is TRBV19, the J call TRBJ1-2; 9 positions match TRBD1. The germline gives CDR1 LNHDA, CDR2 SQIVND (reference sequence). V shed 5 bases, J shed 8 bases, and the junction held 3 bases outside the gene matches. The CDR3 runs 12 residues. The CDR3 region is CASSGTGTGYTF. The CDR3 region has the DNA TGTGCCAGTAGTGGGACAGGGACGGGCTACACCTTC.

This clone was seen a handful of times. The CDR3 loop is CASRNRGGETQYF. CDR3 DNA sequence: TGTGCCAGCAGAAACAGGGGAGGAGAGACCCAGTACTTC. V gene TRBV28 combines with J gene TRBJ2-5; D perhaps matches TRBD1 (7 bases). The germline CDR1 and CDR2 sequences are MDHEN and SYDVKM. The CDR3 totals 13 residues. V was cut by 6 bases and J by 4 bases, with 12 bases left in between.

The J gene is TRBJ2-7, the V gene TRBV30; tentatively, D is TRBD2 (6 bases). The CDR3 length is 13 residues. Germline CDR1 reads GTSNPN; CDR2 reads SVGIG (reference sequence). V was cut by 3 bases and J by 2 bases, with 11 bases left in between. CDR3 loop: CAWRRGAAYEQYF. The DNA for the CDR3 is TGTGCCTGGAGACGCGGGGCTGCCTACGAGCAGTACTTC. The full variable domain, in which reference TRBV30 and TRBJ2-7 provide the parts outside the CDR3, is SQTIHQWPATLVQPVGSPLSLECTVEGTSNPNLYWYRQAAGRGLQLLFYSVGIGQISSEVPQNLSASRPQDRQFILSSKKLLLSDSGFYLCAWRRGAAYEQYFGPGTRLTVT.

The chain recombines TRBV5-1 with TRBJ2-1; 7 bases match TRBD2. Germline CDR1 SGHRS, CDR2 YFSETQ. This CDR3 is 19 amino acids long. The V and J ends lost 0 bases and 4 bases, in that order; junction bases with no gene match: 16. The CDR3 nucleotides are TGCGCCAGCAGCTTGGGTAGGGTCGGGAGACTAGCAGATTACAATGAGCAGTTCTTC. Its translation: CASSLGRVGRLADYNEQFF.

This clone was observed a single time. The J gene is TRBJ1-2, the V gene TRBV7-8; TRBD1 agrees at 8 bases. The length of the CDR3 is 18 residues. The ends lost 4 bases at V and 0 bases at J; junction bases unmatched: 13. Germline loops: CDR1 SGHVS, CDR2 FQNEAQ. CDR3 bases: TGTGCCAGCAGCTCACTCGGTTGGGGGACAGGAGCTAACTATGGCTACACCTTC. It is translated as CASSSLGWGTGANYGYTF.

The rearrangement uses TRBV5-1 and TRBJ2-7, with a possible D match to TRBD2 (6 bases). Trimming shortened V by 4 bases and J by 2 bases, and 13 bases separated the two germline ends. From germline, CDR1 is SGHRS and CDR2 YFSETQ. The CDR3 has 14 residues. The CDR3 DNA reads as TGCGCCAGCAGCGGGGAGGCCTCCGCCTACGAGCAGTACTTC. As protein: CASSGEASAYEQYF.

This clone was counted between two and nine times. CDR3 in amino acids: CASSALGQANQPQHF. The DNA of the CDR3 is TGTGCCAGCAGTGCTCTGGGACAGGCCAATCAGCCCCAGCATTTT. The rearrangement joins TRBV2 to TRBJ1-5, with 8 bases identical to TRBD1. CDR1 SNHLY and CDR2 FYNNEI come from the germline V gene. This CDR3 is 15 amino acids long. Unmatched junction bases numbered 5, after V lost 4 bases and J lost 3 bases.

This clone has only one observation. The CDR3 DNA reads as TGTGCCAGCAGCTTAGCGCAGAACACTGAAGCTTTCTTT. Translation: CASSLAQNTEAFF. The V gene is TRBV7-3, the J gene TRBJ1-1, with no clear D. This CDR3 has 13 residues. Germline loops: CDR1 SGHTA, CDR2 FQGTGA. Deletions cut 2 bases from V and 1 base from J, with 5 bases between.

The V call is TRBV6-5, the J call TRBJ1-1, with D perhaps TRBD1 (6 bases). The CDR3 is 14 residues long. Trimming took off 8 bases at V and 0 bases at J, with 13 bases between the two ends. Germline CDR1 reads MNHEY; CDR2 reads SVGAGI. CDR3: CASSPRGMNTEAFF. For the CDR3, the DNA is TGTGCCAGCTCGCCCAGGGGCATGAACACTGAAGCTTTCTTT.

Regarding this clone: Other nucleotide sequences in the sample specify the same CDR3. V is TRBV19 and J is TRBJ2-5, with TRBD2 identical over 7 bases. This CDR3 has 14 residues. Germline assignment: CDR1 LNHDA and CDR2 SQIVND (reference sequence). The J segment lost 2 bases and the V segment lost 1 base, leaving 1 base of the junction unmatched. CDR3 DNA sequence: TGTGCCAGTAGTATAGGCGGGAGTCAAGAGACCCAGTACTTC. It translates to CASSIGGSQETQYF.

The chain joins TRBV10-3 to TRBJ1-1; 7 bases are shared with TRBD1. CDR3 length equals 14 residues. Germline lookup yields CDR1 ENHRY and CDR2 SYGVKD. With V trimmed by 6 bases and J by 4 bases, 8 bases remained unmatched. The DNA of the CDR3 is TGTGCCATCAGCAAGACAGGGCAGAGCACTGAAGCTTTCTTT. It is translated as CAISKTGQSTEAFF.

The chain has TRBV2 and TRBJ2-1; 14 bases fit TRBD2. This CDR3 has 13 residues. Germline V CDR1 and CDR2: SNHLY, FYNNEI. Trimming cost V 9 bases and J 7 bases; bases outside gene matches: 2. In nucleotides, the CDR3 is TGTGCCAGGGGACTAGCGGGAGCTAATGAGCAGTTCTTC. Its translation: CARGLAGANEQFF.

This clone was recorded a few times. The rearrangement joins TRBV6-5 to TRBJ2-3; the match to TRBD2 covers 7 bases. Germline V CDR1 and CDR2: MNHEY, SVGAGI. There are 15 residues in the CDR3. The ends lost 7 bases at V and 6 bases at J; junction bases unmatched: 13. The CDR3 is CASMRSGALEDTQYF. The CDR3 bases are TGTGCCAGCATGCGAAGCGGGGCCCTGGAGGATACGCAGTATTTT.

The chain carries TRBV6-5 and TRBJ1-5; D remains unclear. CDR1 and CDR2 from the germline V gene are MNHEY and SVGAGI. There are 14 residues in the CDR3. Trimming took 8 bases from V and 7 from J, leaving 18 bases between them. The CDR3 bases are TGTGCCAGCCGCCCTCCTGCCCCGGGGCAGCCCCAGCATTTT. As protein: CASRPPAPGQPQHF.

The chain couples TRBV6-5 to TRBJ1-1, with a tentative D call TRBD1 (6 bases). The length of the CDR3 is 13 residues. CDR1 is MNHEY and CDR2 is SVGAGI in the germline V gene. The ends were cut back, 6 bases at V and 1 base at J, with 9 bases in the middle. The CDR3 spells CASRRTANTEAFF. Here the CDR3 DNA reads TGTGCCAGCAGGAGGACAGCGAACACTGAAGCTTTCTTT.

The J gene is TRBJ1-1, the V gene TRBV18, with a possible D match to TRBD1 (6 bases). CDR3 length: 14 amino acids. V lost 3 bases and J 3 bases, leaving 11 bases between the germline ends. CDR1 KGHSH and CDR2 LQKENI come from the germline V gene. CDR3 bases: TGTGCCAGCTCACCTCAACAGGGACACACTGAAGCTTTCTTT. Encoded protein: CASSPQQGHTEAFF.